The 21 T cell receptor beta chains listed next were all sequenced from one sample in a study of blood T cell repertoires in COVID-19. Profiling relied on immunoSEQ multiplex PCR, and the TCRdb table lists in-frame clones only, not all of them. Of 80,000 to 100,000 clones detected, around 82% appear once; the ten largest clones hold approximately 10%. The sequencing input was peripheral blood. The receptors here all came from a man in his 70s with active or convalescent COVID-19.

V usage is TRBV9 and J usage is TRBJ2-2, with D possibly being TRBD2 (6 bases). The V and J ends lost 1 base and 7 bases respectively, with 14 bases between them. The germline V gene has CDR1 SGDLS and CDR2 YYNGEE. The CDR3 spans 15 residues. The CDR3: CASSVRAVGGGELFF. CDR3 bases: TGTGCCAGCAGCGTAAGGGCCGTCGGGGGCGGGGAGCTGTTTTTT.

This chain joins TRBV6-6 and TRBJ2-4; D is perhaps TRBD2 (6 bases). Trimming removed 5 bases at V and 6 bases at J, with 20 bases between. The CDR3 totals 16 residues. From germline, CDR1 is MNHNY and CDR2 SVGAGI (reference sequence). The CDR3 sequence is CASSPRDSPEPNIQYF. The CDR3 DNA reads TGTGCCAGCAGTCCCCGGGACTCCCCTGAACCAAACATTCAGTACTTC.

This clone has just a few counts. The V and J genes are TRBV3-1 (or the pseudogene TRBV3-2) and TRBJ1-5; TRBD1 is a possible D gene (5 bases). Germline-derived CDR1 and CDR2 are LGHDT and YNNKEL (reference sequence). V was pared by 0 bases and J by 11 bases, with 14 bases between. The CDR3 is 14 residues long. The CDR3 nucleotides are TGTGCCAGCAGCCAAGATCCCGACAGCTTGACCCAGCATTTT. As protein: CASSQDPDSLTQHF.

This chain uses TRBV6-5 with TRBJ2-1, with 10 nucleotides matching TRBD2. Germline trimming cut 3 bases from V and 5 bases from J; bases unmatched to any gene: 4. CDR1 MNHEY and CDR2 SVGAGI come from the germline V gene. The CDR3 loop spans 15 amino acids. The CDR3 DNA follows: TGTGCCAGCAGTTATCCTAGCGGGGGTCACAATGAGCAGTTCTTC. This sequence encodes CASSYPSGGHNEQFF.

CDR3 sequence: CASSAGTSGGGLVPYF. The CDR3 DNA is TGTGCCAGCAGCGCAGGGACTAGCGGGGGGGGCTTGGTCCCGTATTTT. V is TRBV9 and J is TRBJ2-3, with 16 bases lining up with TRBD2. Germline CDR1 and CDR2: SGDLS and YYNGEE. Unmatched junction bases numbered 12, after V lost 3 bases and J lost 14 bases. The CDR3 is 16 residues long.

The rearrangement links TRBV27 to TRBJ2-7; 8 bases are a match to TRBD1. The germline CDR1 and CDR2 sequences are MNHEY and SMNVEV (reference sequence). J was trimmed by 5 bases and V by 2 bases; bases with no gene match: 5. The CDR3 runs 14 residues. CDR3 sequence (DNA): TGTGCCAGCAGTTTACAGGGGGCGTCCCACGAGCAGTACTTC. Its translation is CASSLQGASHEQYF.

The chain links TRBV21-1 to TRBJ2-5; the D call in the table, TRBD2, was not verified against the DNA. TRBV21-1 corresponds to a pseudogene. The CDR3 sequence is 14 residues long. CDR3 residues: CASPIAGGEETQYF. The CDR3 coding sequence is TGTGCCAGCCCTATAGCGGGGGGCGAGGAGACCCAGTACTTC.

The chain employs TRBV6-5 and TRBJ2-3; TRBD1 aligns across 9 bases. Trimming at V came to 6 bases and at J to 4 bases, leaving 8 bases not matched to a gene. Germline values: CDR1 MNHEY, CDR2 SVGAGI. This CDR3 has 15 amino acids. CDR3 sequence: CASSSRDREADTQYF. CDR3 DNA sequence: TGTGCCAGCAGCTCCCGGGACAGGGAGGCAGATACGCAGTATTTT.

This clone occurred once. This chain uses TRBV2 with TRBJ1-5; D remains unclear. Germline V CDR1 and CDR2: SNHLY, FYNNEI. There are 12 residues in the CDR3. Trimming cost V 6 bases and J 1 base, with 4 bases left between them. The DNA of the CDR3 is TGTGCCAGCAGGAGAAGCAATCAGCCCCAGCATTTT. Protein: CASRRSNQPQHF.

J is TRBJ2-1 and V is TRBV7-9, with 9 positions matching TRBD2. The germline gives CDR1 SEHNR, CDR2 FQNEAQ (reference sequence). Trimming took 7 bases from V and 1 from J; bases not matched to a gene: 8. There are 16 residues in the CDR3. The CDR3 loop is CASNPGGGASYNEQFF. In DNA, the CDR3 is TGTGCCAGCAACCCGGGCGGGGGGGCGTCCTACAATGAGCAGTTCTTC.

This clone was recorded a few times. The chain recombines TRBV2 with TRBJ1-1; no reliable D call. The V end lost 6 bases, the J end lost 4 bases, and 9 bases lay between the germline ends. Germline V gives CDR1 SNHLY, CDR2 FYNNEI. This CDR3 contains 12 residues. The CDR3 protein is CASSNSGTEAFF. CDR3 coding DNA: TGTGCCAGCAGCAACTCGGGCACTGAAGCTTTCTTT.

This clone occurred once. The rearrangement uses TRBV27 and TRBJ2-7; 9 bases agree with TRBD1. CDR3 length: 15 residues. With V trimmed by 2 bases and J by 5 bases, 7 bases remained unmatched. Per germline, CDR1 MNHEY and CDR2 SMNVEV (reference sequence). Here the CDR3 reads CASSLGTGLLDEQYF. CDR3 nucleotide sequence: TGTGCCAGCAGTTTAGGGACAGGGCTGTTGGACGAGCAGTACTTC.

CDR3 sequence reads: CASSWGQGFEAFF. The DNA for the CDR3 is TGCGCCAGCAGCTGGGGACAGGGGTTTGAAGCTTTCTTT. This chain joins TRBV5-1 and TRBJ1-1; 10 nucleotides align to TRBD1. CDR1 and CDR2 from the germline V gene are SGHRS and YFSETQ. The CDR3 sequence is 13 residues long. Unmatched junction bases numbered 3, after V lost 3 bases and J lost 7 bases.

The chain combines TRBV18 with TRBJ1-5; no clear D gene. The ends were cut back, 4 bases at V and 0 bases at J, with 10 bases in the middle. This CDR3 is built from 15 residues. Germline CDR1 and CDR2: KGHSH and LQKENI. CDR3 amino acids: CASSQRGDSNQPQHF. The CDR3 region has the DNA TGTGCCAGCTCACAGCGGGGAGATAGCAATCAGCCCCAGCATTTT.

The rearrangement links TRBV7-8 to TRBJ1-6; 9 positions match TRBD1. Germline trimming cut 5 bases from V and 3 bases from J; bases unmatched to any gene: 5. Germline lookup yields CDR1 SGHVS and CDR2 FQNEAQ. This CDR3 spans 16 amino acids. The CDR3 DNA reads TGTGCCAGCAGCCCGCCGACAGGGGGCTATAATTCACCCCTCCACTTT. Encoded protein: CASSPPTGGYNSPLHF.

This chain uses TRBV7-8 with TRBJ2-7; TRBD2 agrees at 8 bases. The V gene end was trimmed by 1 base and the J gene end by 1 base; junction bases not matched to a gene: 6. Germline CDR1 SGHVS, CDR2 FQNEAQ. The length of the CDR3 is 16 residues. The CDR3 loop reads CASSLGSGVISYEQYF. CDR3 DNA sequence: TGTGCCAGCAGCTTAGGTAGCGGGGTGATTTCCTACGAGCAGTACTTC.

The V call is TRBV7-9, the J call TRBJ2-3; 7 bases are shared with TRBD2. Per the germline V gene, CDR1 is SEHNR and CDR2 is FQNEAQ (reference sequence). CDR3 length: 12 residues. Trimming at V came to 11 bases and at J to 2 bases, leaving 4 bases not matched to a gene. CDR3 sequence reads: CAPGGITDTQYF. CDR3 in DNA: TGTGCCCCCGGGGGGATCACAGATACGCAGTATTTT.

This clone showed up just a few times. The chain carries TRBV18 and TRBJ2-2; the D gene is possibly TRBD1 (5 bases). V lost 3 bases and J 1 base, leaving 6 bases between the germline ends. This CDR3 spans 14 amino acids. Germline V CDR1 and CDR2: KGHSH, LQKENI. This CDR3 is CASSPDKNTGELFF. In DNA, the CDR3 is TGTGCCAGCTCACCGGACAAGAACACCGGGGAGCTGTTTTTT. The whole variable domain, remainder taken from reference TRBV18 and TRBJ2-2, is NAGVMQNPRHLVRRRGQEARLRCSPMKGHSHVYWYRQLPEEGLKFMVYLQKENIIDESGMPKERFSAEFPKEGPSILRIQQVVRGDSAAYFCASSPDKNTGELFFGEGSRLTVL.

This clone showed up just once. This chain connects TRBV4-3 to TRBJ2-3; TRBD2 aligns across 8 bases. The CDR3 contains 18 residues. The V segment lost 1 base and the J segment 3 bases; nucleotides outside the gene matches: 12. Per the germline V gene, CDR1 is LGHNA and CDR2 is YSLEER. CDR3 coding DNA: TGCGCCAGCAGCCAAGTCTACTTAGGGCGGGGGGAGACAGATACGCAGTATTTT. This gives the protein CASSQVYLGRGETDTQYF.

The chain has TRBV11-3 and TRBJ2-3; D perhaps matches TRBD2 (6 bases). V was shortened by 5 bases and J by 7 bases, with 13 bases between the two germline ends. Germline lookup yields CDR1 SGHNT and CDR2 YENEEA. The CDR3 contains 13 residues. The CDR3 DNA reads TGTGCCAGCAGCCGGAGCGGGTCTTATACGCAGTATTTT. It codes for CASSRSGSYTQYF.

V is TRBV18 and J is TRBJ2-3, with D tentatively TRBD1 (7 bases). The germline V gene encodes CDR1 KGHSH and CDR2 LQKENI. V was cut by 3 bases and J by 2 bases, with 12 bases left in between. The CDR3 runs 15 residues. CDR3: CASSPAGQLTDTQYF. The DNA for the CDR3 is TGTGCCAGCTCACCCGCGGGACAGCTCACAGATACGCAGTATTTT.